Below, 5 T cell receptor beta chains from the same sample are listed, as sequenced in a study of OX40 agonist ivuxolimab in advanced cancers. Produced via immunoSEQ multiplex PCR; TCRdb's table is partial and in-frame only. The profile shows about 64,000 clones, roughly 85% of them singletons. The specimen was CD4+ or CD8+ T cells sorted from blood, collected in a trial of the OX40 agonist ivuxolimab. Every receptor here comes from an adult with an advanced solid tumor such as melanoma, head and neck, liver or kidney cancer.

The sample holds a few counts of this clone. V gene TRBV7-2 combines with J gene TRBJ1-1; D unclear. Looked up from germline, CDR1 is SGHTA and CDR2 is FQGNSA. The CDR3 has 11 residues. V was cut by 2 bases and J by 2 bases, with 0 bases left in between. The CDR3, as DNA: TGTGCCAGCAGCTTAAACACTGAAGCTTTCTTT. Encoded protein: CASSLNTEAFF.

This chain uses TRBV15 with TRBJ2-3; D is possibly TRBD1 (6 bases). V lost 3 bases, J lost 3 bases, and 16 bases lay in between. CDR1 LNHNV and CDR2 YYDKDF come from the germline V gene (reference sequence). CDR3 length: 16 residues. CDR3 protein: CATSRGARDLTDTQYF. The DNA for the CDR3 is TGTGCCACCAGCAGGGGGGCCCGGGATTTGACAGATACGCAGTATTTT.

The chain uses TRBV18 and TRBJ2-5; D is undetermined. This CDR3 region has 11 residues. V gave up 3 bases and J gave up 7 bases, with 6 bases separating them. Germline-derived CDR1 and CDR2 are KGHSH and LQKENI. The CDR3 region has the DNA TGTGCCAGCTCACCCGAAGGGACCCAGTACTTC. It yields the protein CASSPEGTQYF.

The genes are TRBV29-1 and TRBJ1-2; no clear D. This CDR3 has 11 residues. CDR1 and CDR2 (germline): SQVTM, ANQGSEA. V lost 4 bases and J 6 bases, leaving 9 bases between the germline ends. In nucleotides, the CDR3 is TGCAGCGTTGTTCCCGAGAATGGCTACACCTTC. This gives the protein CSVVPENGYTF.

The CDR3 coding sequence is TGTGCCAGCAGCTTGGTGGAGTACAATGAGCAGTTCTTC. Amino acids: CASSLVEYNEQFF. The genes are TRBV5-4 and TRBJ2-1; D call uncertain. This CDR3 contains 13 residues. Germline V gene data show CDR1 as SGHNT and CDR2 as YYREEE (reference sequence). The V end was cut by 0 bases, the J end by 4 bases, with 5 bases between.